This is a list of T cell receptor beta chains from one sample in a study of T cells in Graves' hyperthyroidism and ophthalmopathy. In TCRdb, the multiplex PCR reads were re-called with MiXCR into one record per CDR3 protein. The sample lists around 420,000 distinct CDR3 sequences; roughly 15% were seen once. The source material was blood. These receptors came from a young woman with Graves' hyperthyroidism. CDR3s include the opening cysteine and the closing phenylalanine or tryptophan. Each record gives: clone size, J gene, V gene, D gene, CDR3 DNA, CDR3 protein. The D gene is left open where the match is weak. Clone sizes are given selectively: once, few, many, or a class where the clone is expanded.

NA,TRBJ2-2,TRBV7-9,TRBD1,TGTGCCAGCAGCTTGGCAGGGGGCTACACCGGGGAGCTGTTTTTT,CASSLAGGYTGELFF
NA,TRBJ2-7,TRBV5-1,NA,TGCGCCAGCAGCTTCGAGGGGGCGGGAGGATTTGGCGAGCAGTACTTC,CASSFEGAGGFGEQYF
few,TRBJ1-2,TRBV19,NA,TGTGCCAGTAGTATTTCAGGGGCGGACTATGGCTACACCTTC,CASSISGADYGYTF
many,TRBJ2-7,TRBV28,NA,TGTGCCAGCATCAACCTCAAAGGATACGAGCAGTACTTC,CASINLKGYEQYF
NA,TRBJ1-6,TRBV27,NA,TGTGCCAGCAGTTTATCCGGGTTTAATTCACCCCTCCACTTT,CASSLSGFNSPLHF
many,TRBJ1-1,TRBV2,NA,TGTGCCAGCAGTGAGGTAGGGGACACTGAAGCTTTCTTT,CASSEVGDTEAFF
few,TRBJ1-1,TRBV5-6,NA,TGTGCCAGCAGCTTGGGTCCTGGGACGGCGAACACTGAAGCTTTCTTT,CASSLGPGTANTEAFF
few,TRBJ1-4,TRBV29-1,NA,TGCAGCGTCTACCTGAGACAGTTCAATGAAAAACTGTTTTTT,CSVYLRQFNEKLFF
few,TRBJ2-7,TRBV29-1,NA,TGCAGCGTCGGAGGAGGACCCAGAAACGAGCAGTACTTC,CSVGGGPRNEQYF
many,TRBJ1-1,TRBV30,NA,TGTGCCTGGAGTCGCACTGCGAACACTGAAGCTTTCTTT,CAWSRTANTEAFF
few,TRBJ1-1,TRBV20-1,NA,TGCAGTGCCTATCTGACGCCGTACACTGAAGCTTTCTTT,CSAYLTPYTEAFF
many,TRBJ2-3,TRBV12-3/TRBV12-4,TRBD2,TGTGCCAGCAGTTCCAGCACTAGCGGGAGCACAGATACGCAGTATTTT,CASSSSTSGSTDTQYF
many,TRBJ2-7,TRBV12-3/TRBV12-4,TRBD1,TGTGCCAGCGGGGGACAGGGGGTTTACGAGCAGTACTTC,CASGGQGVYEQYF
NA,TRBJ2-1,TRBV20-1,TRBD2,TGCAGTGCTAGAGACGGACTAGCGGGAGATGAGCAGTTCTTC,CSARDGLAGDEQFF
few,TRBJ1-5,TRBV29-1,TRBD1,TGCAGCGTTACAGGGGTTGTTGGGCAGCCCCAGCATTTT,CSVTGVVGQPQHF
many,TRBJ2-7,TRBV28,TRBD1,TGTGCCAGCAGTTTAACCCAAGGGACAGGGGGCTCCTACGAGCAGTACTTC,CASSLTQGTGGSYEQYF
many,TRBJ2-2,TRBV20-1,NA,TGCAGTGCTAGAGGACCTCAGAACACCGGGGAGCTGTTTTTT,CSARGPQNTGELFF
NA,TRBJ1-2,TRBV6-2/TRBV6-3,NA,TGTGCCAGCAGTATCACAGAAAACTATGGCTACACCTTC,CASSITENYGYTF
NA,TRBJ1-6,TRBV7-8,NA,TGTGCCAGCAGCTTACCTCGGGGATTAAGCTCCTATAATTCACCCCTCCACTTT,CASSLPRGLSSYNSPLHF
once,TRBJ1-2,TRBV5-1,NA,TGCGCCAGCAGCCAAGGGTCGACCGTTGGGTATGGCTACACCTTC,CASSQGSTVGYGYTF
NA,TRBJ2-7,TRBV5-1,TRBD1,TGCGCCAGCAACCCGCTTGGACAGGGGTACTACGAGCAGTACTTC,CASNPLGQGYYEQYF
NA,TRBJ1-1,TRBV27,TRBD1,TGTGCCAGCAGTTTTGGCAGGGGGGACACTGAAGCTTTCTTT,CASSFGRGDTEAFF
many,TRBJ1-1,TRBV3-1,NA,TGTGCCAGCAGCCAAGGCGGAGAAGCTTTCTTT,CASSQGGEAFF
many,TRBJ2-7,TRBV7-8,TRBD2,TGTGCCAGCAGCTCTCGGACAGGATTACTAGCGGGAGGATCCTACGAGCAGTACTTC,CASSSRTGLLAGGSYEQYF
NA,TRBJ2-7,TRBV12-5,NA,TGTGCTAGTGGTTTGGTACTGGGCGGGTTCCTAAACGAGCAGTACTTC,CASGLVLGGFLNEQYF
many,TRBJ2-7,TRBV11-2,NA,TGTGCCAGCAGCCCTCTAGACTCCTACGAGCAGTACTTC,CASSPLDSYEQYF
few,TRBJ2-7,TRBV12-3/TRBV12-4,TRBD2,TGTGCCAGCAGCCCCCTGACTAGCCACTACGAGCAGTACTTC,CASSPLTSHYEQYF